These 27 T cell receptor beta chains were all obtained from the same sample, sequenced in a study of T-cell memory formation after mild COVID-19. Via MiXCR, TCRdb re-called the 5' RACE reads, giving one row per CDR3 protein. The table shows hundreds of thousands of distinct CDR3 sequences, with about 23% occurring only once. The sequencing input was PBMCs or a T cell subset sorted from them (not recorded which). All receptors derive from an adult woman who had mild COVID-19 (a few samples of this study predate the infection). Cell type and time point are not known.

The chain couples TRBV29-1 to TRBJ2-1; TRBD2 agrees at 9 bases. CDR1 and CDR2 (germline): SQVTM, ANQGSEA. The CDR3 contains 15 residues. V was clipped by 2 bases and J by 3 bases; unmatched bases: 5. The CDR3 DNA reads as TGCAGCGTTGAATTTGCGGGAGGGATCTACAATGAGCAGTTCTTC. It yields the protein CSVEFAGGIYNEQFF.

The chain combines TRBV9 with TRBJ1-1; 9 nucleotides agree with TRBD1. CDR3 length equals 14 residues. V trimming: 4 bases; J trimming: 5 bases; junction bases outside the gene matches: 6. Per the germline V gene, CDR1 is SGDLS and CDR2 is YYNGEE. CDR3 nucleotides: TGTGCCAGCAGCATAACAGGGGGCTTAACTGAAGCTTTCTTT. Protein sequence: CASSITGGLTEAFF. Drawing the rest from reference TRBV9 and TRBJ1-1, the complete variable domain is DSGVTQTPKHLITATGQRVTLRCSPRSGDLSVYWYQQSLDQGLQFLIQYYNGEERAKGNILERFSAQQFPDLHSELNLSSLELGDSALYFCASSITGGLTEAFFGQGTRLTVV.

This clonotype was seen only a few times. The chain uses TRBV6-2 or TRBV6-3 and TRBJ2-7, with D possibly being TRBD2 (6 bases). Germline assignment: CDR1 MNHEY and CDR2 SVGEGT. V lost 2 bases to trimming and J lost 3 bases, with 11 bases between them. The CDR3 length is 14 residues. The DNA of the CDR3 is TGTGCCAGCAGTTACCGGGAGAAGTACTACGAGCAGTACTTC. Its protein is CASSYREKYYEQYF.

The V and J genes are TRBV24-1 and TRBJ2-1; 7 bases match TRBD1. Germline loops: CDR1 KGHDR, CDR2 SFDVKD. The CDR3 is made up of 14 amino acids. V shed 5 bases, J shed 3 bases, and the junction held 3 bases outside the gene matches. DNA for the CDR3: TGTGCCACCAGTGTAGGACAGGTCTACAATGAGCAGTTCTTC. Translating it yields CATSVGQVYNEQFF.

The chain is built from TRBV6-6 and TRBJ2-7, with TRBD2 matching 10 bases. The V gene's germline CDR1 is MNHNY and CDR2 SVGAGI (reference sequence). There are 16 residues in the CDR3. With 5 bases clipped from V and 4 bases from J, the junction kept 11 bases outside the gene matches. In DNA, the CDR3 is TGTGCCAGCAGTAAGGGGACTAGCGTCTATTTGTACGAGCAGTACTTC. Translation: CASSKGTSVYLYEQYF.

This clonotype occurred a few times. V and J are TRBV7-9 and TRBJ2-1; 10 nucleotides match TRBD2. CDR1 is SEHNR and CDR2 is FQNEAQ in the germline V gene (reference sequence). J gave up 10 bases and V 5 bases, and 8 bases lay outside the gene matches. CDR3 size: 14 residues. As DNA, the CDR3 is TGTGCCAGCAGCCAAGGACTAGCGGAACCCGAGCAGTTCTTC. This gives the protein CASSQGLAEPEQFF.

The table lists this clonotype with a count of one. The rearrangement uses TRBV12-3 or TRBV12-4 and TRBJ2-6; 7 bases match TRBD1. The CDR3 totals 19 residues. V gave up 5 bases and J gave up 0 bases; unmatched junction bases: 13. In DNA form, the CDR3 reads TGTGCCAGCAGTACAATAAACAGGGGTAGGGTCTCTGGGGCCAACGTCCTGACTTTC. Amino acid sequence: CASSTINRGRVSGANVLTF.

In this sample, this clonotype turned up a few times. This sequence joins TRBV24-1 and TRBJ2-5; D might be TRBD1 or TRBD2, each matching 5 bases. This CDR3 has 15 residues. The germline gives CDR1 KGHDR, CDR2 SFDVKD. The V end lost 3 bases, the J end lost 2 bases, and 12 bases lay between the germline ends. CDR3 nucleotides: TGTGCCACCAGTGATCCGGGACCGCTGCAAGAGACCCAGTACTTC. It codes for CATSDPGPLQETQYF.

This clonotype was seen repeatedly, ten times or more. The chain has TRBV12-3 or TRBV12-4 and TRBJ2-7; weak D call: TRBD2 (6 bases). This CDR3 is built from 12 residues. The ends were cut back, 3 bases at V and 5 bases at J, with 8 bases in the middle. CDR3 protein: CASSFWGDEQYF. The CDR3 region has the DNA TGTGCCAGCAGTTTTTGGGGGGACGAGCAGTACTTC.

The rearrangement joins TRBV14 to TRBJ2-3; TRBD2 matches at 11 bases. With 0 bases clipped from V and 10 bases from J, the junction kept 0 bases outside the gene matches. CDR3 size: 13 residues. Germline assignment: CDR1 SGHDN and CDR2 FVKESK. DNA of the CDR3: TGTGCCAGCAGCCAAGAACTAGCGGGAGCGCAGTATTTT. It encodes CASSQELAGAQYF.

This chain links TRBV5-4 with TRBJ2-3; 11 bases are a match to TRBD1. Germline-derived CDR1 and CDR2 are SGHNT and YYREEE (reference sequence). The CDR3 contains 15 residues. V trimming: 4 bases; J trimming: 3 bases; junction bases outside the gene matches: 4. The CDR3 nucleotides are TGTGCCAGCAGCCCAGGACAGGGGGCGACAGATACGCAGTATTTT. Translation gives CASSPGQGATDTQYF.

This clonotype occurred a few times. The CDR3 DNA reads TGCAGTGCTAGCTACCGGGACGCAGGTCCCTTTTACGAGCAGTACTTC. Translation gives CSASYRDAGPFYEQYF. The chain carries TRBV20-1 and TRBJ2-7, with D possibly being TRBD1 or TRBD2 (5 bases each). V was trimmed by 3 bases and J by 4 bases, leaving 22 bases between them. The CDR3 runs 16 residues. CDR1 is DFQATT and CDR2 is SNEGSKA in the germline V gene (reference sequence).

In this sample, this clonotype turned up a few times. The chain links TRBV6-2 or TRBV6-3 to TRBJ2-3; a weak D match, TRBD2 (6 bases). This CDR3 has 15 residues. Trimming left V 6 bases short and J 1 base short, with 14 bases between. Germline assignment: CDR1 MNHEY and CDR2 SVGEGT. CDR3 nucleotides: TGTGCCAGCAGCCCACAGACTAGTGGCACAGATACGCAGTATTTT. It specifies CASSPQTSGTDTQYF.

This clonotype occurred a few times. The chain has TRBV5-5 and TRBJ2-2; D perhaps matches TRBD1 (5 bases). CDR1 is SGHKS, CDR2 YYEKEE, per germline (reference sequence). This CDR3 comprises 20 residues. Deletions cut 0 bases from V and 3 bases from J, with 24 bases between. The DNA of the CDR3 is TGTGCCAGCAGCTTGGCCCATGTCCAGAGGTTAGGGGTCGACACCGGGGAGCTGTTTTTT. It codes for CASSLAHVQRLGVDTGELFF.

The V and J genes are TRBV5-1 and TRBJ1-2; 8 positions match TRBD1. Germline V gives CDR1 SGHRS, CDR2 YFSETQ. Losses at the gene ends were 4 bases for V and 10 bases for J; bases not matched to a gene: 15. The CDR3 covers 15 residues. CDR3 protein: CASSVTGEVWIDYTF. DNA for the CDR3: TGCGCCAGCAGCGTGACAGGGGAGGTATGGATAGACTACACCTTC.

This clonotype has more than one count but fewer than ten. This chain links TRBV5-4 with TRBJ1-2; 8 bases agree with TRBD1. This CDR3 is built from 15 residues. Germline V gives CDR1 SGHNT, CDR2 YYREEE (reference sequence). With V trimmed by 3 bases and J by 4 bases, 8 bases remained unmatched. In DNA, the CDR3 is TGTGCCAGCAGCTCGGAGAGGGGGACAGGCTATGGCTACACCTTC. Its translation is CASSSERGTGYGYTF.

V gene TRBV7-9 combines with J gene TRBJ1-1, with D possibly being TRBD1 (5 bases). Per germline, CDR1 SEHNR and CDR2 FQNEAQ (reference sequence). This CDR3 is built from 13 residues. V was trimmed by 6 bases and J by 6 bases, leaving 14 bases between them. CDR3 bases: TGTGCCAGCAGGCAAGTAGGGGTATCTGAAGCTTTCTTT. Protein sequence: CASRQVGVSEAFF.

This clonotype showed up many times. This chain uses TRBV19 with TRBJ1-5; D unresolved. From germline, CDR1 is LNHDA and CDR2 SQIVND (reference sequence). The CDR3 covers 15 residues. Trimming stripped 6 bases from V and 0 bases from J, with 12 bases between. The CDR3 protein is CASRNIRDSNQPQHF. In DNA, the CDR3 is TGTGCCAGTAGGAATATAAGGGATAGCAATCAGCCCCAGCATTTT.

The chain combines TRBV19 with TRBJ2-3; TRBD2 agrees at 9 bases. The CDR3 is 16 residues long. V dropped 4 bases and J dropped 4; count of bases not matched to a gene: 9. Per the germline V gene, CDR1 is LNHDA and CDR2 is SQIVND (reference sequence). DNA for the CDR3: TGTGCCAGTAGTACCATAGCGGGAGTTGTAGCAGATACGCAGTATTTT. Translated: CASSTIAGVVADTQYF.

Only a few counts were recorded for this clonotype. The chain couples TRBV21-1 to TRBJ2-5; the table's D call, TRBD1, has no DNA check behind it. TRBV21-1 is given as a pseudogene. CDR3 length: 17 amino acids. CDR3 bases: TGTGCCAGCAGCAACTTTTGGGACAGGGAAAACCAAGAGACCCAGTACTTC. It encodes CASSNFWDRENQETQYF.

The V and J genes are TRBV5-8 and TRBJ2-5; possible D gene TRBD2, 5 bases. Between the trimmed V and J ends, which lost 1 base and 0 bases, there was a span of 7 bases. From germline, CDR1 is SGHTS and CDR2 YDEGEE. The CDR3 covers 14 residues. CDR3 coding DNA: TGTGCCAGCAGCTTGATAGCGAACCAAGAGACCCAGTACTTC. It translates to CASSLIANQETQYF.

The rearrangement links TRBV2 to TRBJ2-1; 11 positions match TRBD2. With V trimmed by 7 bases and J by 0 bases, 14 bases remained unmatched. The CDR3 spans 19 residues. Looked up from germline, CDR1 is SNHLY and CDR2 is FYNNEI. The CDR3 DNA sequence: TGTGCCAGCACTGCGACTAGCGGGGACCCTAAAAGCTCCTACAATGAGCAGTTCTTC. Translation gives CASTATSGDPKSSYNEQFF.

The chain couples TRBV6-2 or TRBV6-3 to TRBJ2-7; tentative D call: TRBD1 (6 bases). The V end was cut by 6 bases, the J end by 3 bases, with 12 bases between. CDR1 is MNHEY and CDR2 is SVGEGT in the germline V gene. The CDR3 is made up of 13 amino acids. The CDR3 bases are TGTGCCAGCAGGTCAGGACAGAACTACGAGCAGTACTTC. Protein product: CASRSGQNYEQYF.

J is TRBJ2-5 and V is TRBV30; D possibly matches TRBD1 or TRBD2 (5 bases each). The CDR3 consists of 14 residues. Trimming pared 2 bases from V and 5 bases from J, leaving 15 bases between. Germline V gene lookup returns CDR1 GTSNPN and CDR2 SVGIG (reference sequence). The CDR3 is CAWSPPPGRETQYF. The DNA for the CDR3 is TGTGCCTGGAGTCCCCCCCCGGGACGGGAGACCCAGTACTTC.

The V call is TRBV6-2 or TRBV6-3, the J call TRBJ2-3; D tentatively fits TRBD1 or TRBD2 (5 bases each). V was trimmed by 3 bases and J by 0 bases, leaving 7 bases between them. Germline V CDR1 and CDR2: MNHEY, SVGEGT. CDR3 length: 14 amino acids. The CDR3 coding sequence is TGTGCCAGCAGTTATGAGGGGAGCACAGATACGCAGTATTTT. This codes for CASSYEGSTDTQYF.

Details on this clonotype: One end of the junction is discordant with germline, which a read error may explain. V is TRBV2 and J is TRBJ2-1; 9 bases fit TRBD1. Germline V gene data show CDR1 as SNHLY and CDR2 as FYNNEI. The length of the CDR3 is 14 residues. CDR3 in amino acids: CASSEEGQGVRLVF. The CDR3 DNA is TGTGCCAGCAGTGAAGAGGGACAGGGCGTTCGGCTTGTCTTC.

The chain has TRBV9 and TRBJ1-1; D gene uncertain. CDR3 size: 14 residues. Germline V CDR1 and CDR2: SGDLS, YYNGEE. V was cut by 3 bases and J by 8 bases, with 17 bases left in between. CDR3 nucleotides: TGTGCCAGCAGCGCGACGACATTGCCCTCAGAAGCTTTCTTT. Translated: CASSATTLPSEAFF.